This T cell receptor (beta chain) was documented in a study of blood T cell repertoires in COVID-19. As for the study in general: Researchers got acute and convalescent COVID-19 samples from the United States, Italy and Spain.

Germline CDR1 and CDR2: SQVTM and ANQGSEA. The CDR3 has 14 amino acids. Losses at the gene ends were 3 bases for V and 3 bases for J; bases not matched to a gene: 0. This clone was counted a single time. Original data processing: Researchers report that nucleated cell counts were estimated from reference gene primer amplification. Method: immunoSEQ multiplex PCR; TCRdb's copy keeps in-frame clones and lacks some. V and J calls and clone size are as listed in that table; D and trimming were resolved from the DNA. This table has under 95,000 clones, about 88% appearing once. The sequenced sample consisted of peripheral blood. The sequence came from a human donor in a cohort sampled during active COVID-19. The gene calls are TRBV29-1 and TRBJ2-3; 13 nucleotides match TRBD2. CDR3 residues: CSVETSGRTDTQYF. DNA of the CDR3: TGCAGCGTTGAGACTAGCGGGAGGACAGATACGCAGTATTTT.